Listed below are T cell receptor beta chains from one sample, sequenced in a study of blood T cell repertoires in COVID-19. The protocol was immunoSEQ multiplex PCR, while the TCRdb copy is restricted to in-frame clones and leaves out a portion. The sample yields approximately 220,000 clones, 85% seen once. Material: PBMCs or T cells enriched from blood (not recorded which). All receptors derive from a man in his forties or fifties who had recovered from COVID-19. Each CDR3 is given with its conserved first and last residue. The size of a clone is reported for some rows only, either as once, few or many, or as a class for expanded clones.

v_call clone_size cdr3_length cdr3_aa
TRBV30 . 14 CACPQTGSGNTIYF
TRBV6-1 many 16 CASSAQQGASGNTIYF
TRBV30 . 13 CAWSEDSNQPQHF
TRBV6-2/TRBV6-3 . 13 CASSRPGTGELFF
TRBV7-3 . 12 CASSAGVSEQFF
TRBV2 . 14 CASVTGGSNTEAFF
TRBV3-1/TRBV3-2 . 14 CASSPSELTQPQHF
TRBV4-2 . 16 CASSQDGTSASYEQYF
TRBV5-6 . 15 CASSLEGQSRYEQYF
TRBV9 . 16 CASSVEGRGLVNEQFF
TRBV19 . 15 CASSTLRGSNQPQHF
TRBV30 few 15 CAWSSMSVITTEAFF
TRBV5-6 . 14 CASSLGTGFNGYTF
TRBV5-1 . 14 CASSLRGLSTEAFF
TRBV19 . 15 CASSIGTGGTYGYTF
TRBV5-4 . 18 CASSSPGTSGRLYNEQFF
TRBV6-1 . 19 CASSEMLLSGGPQKETQYF
TRBV21-1 few 16 CASSIVGQGRVQPQHF
TRBV9 . 14 CASSVALRSNEQFF
TRBV7-3 few 14 CASSQTDLNTEAFF
TRBV13 . 18 CASSLGILAGAFVDTQYF
TRBV19 . 14 CASTGTGYGDTQYF
TRBV3-1/TRBV3-2 . 14 CASSPDRTNEKLFF
TRBV6-1 . 15 CASSEGPSGANVLTF
TRBV7-3 . 14 CASSFSARPDTQYF
TRBV30 few 16 CAWIELDRVQNTEAFF
TRBV28 . 14 CASSSTGAKNIQYF
TRBV6-2/TRBV6-3 . 13 CASNPREAQPQHF
TRBV30 once 15 CAWRLLDSIFDGYTF
TRBV5-1 . 15 CASSLTSGRAYEQYF
TRBV5-1 . 15 CASTLEAANTGELFF
TRBV6-1 . 14 CASSEGTGGTEAFF
TRBV2 . 14 CASSADLDTDTQYF
TRBV11-2 . 15 CASSLDPGSVNEQYF
TRBV5-1 . 16 CASSLLAGANTGELFF
TRBV5-1 . 18 CASSLMLAGAEGEDTQYF
TRBV15 . 16 CATSRHGRRGQETQYF
TRBV6-4 many 15 CASSAASGNTGELFF
TRBV19 . 14 CASSMAGLTGELFF
TRBV7-8 . 16 CASSQRIDRAGGELFF
TRBV7-9 . 12 CASSLTYDEQYF
TRBV11-2 once 15 CASSGRLDPLGEQYF
TRBV7-9 . 14 CASSFGRAYTEAFF
TRBV7-3 . 13 CASSLGLVDTQYF
TRBV3-1/TRBV3-2 . 14 CASSQAAGDDGYTF
TRBV19 . 13 CASSNRRGDEQYF
TRBV24-1 . 15 CATSDTDSSNTEAFF
TRBV5-1 . 15 CASRSGESSYNEQFF
TRBV9 . 15 CASSLAGGNTYEQYF
TRBV7-2 . 15 CASSLSGGAGYGYTF
TRBV2 . 16 CASSEYLGRVVETQYF
TRBV29-1 . 15 CSVVETSSIPDTQYF
TRBV6-1 . 16 CASSGLVGAGNQPQHF
TRBV30 once 13 CAWTLRARNTIYF
TRBV4-3 . 18 CASSQDTVPGGYTGELFF
TRBV5-1 . 14 CASRQSGTGVEQYF
TRBV29-1 . 13 CSVVGGSLYEQYF
TRBV7-6 . 14 CASSLDRTYYEQYF
TRBV2 . 15 CASNLEAGVRNIQYF
TRBV19 . 13 CASSPGARTEAFF